Listed below are T cell receptor beta chains from one sample, sequenced in a study of T-cell memory formation after mild COVID-19. TCRdb re-called the 5' RACE reads with MiXCR, one entry per CDR3 protein. The sample has more than 350,000 distinct CDR3 sequences; 20% to 25% are singletons. What was sequenced was PBMCs or a T cell subset sorted from them (not recorded which). Source of these receptors: an adult woman who had mild COVID-19 (a few samples of this study predate the infection). Cell type and time point are not known. The CDR3 runs from the conserved cysteine through the conserved F or W. A D gene is named only where the DNA matches it firmly. Only some rows state a clone size, as once, few, many or a class for expanded clones.

abundance,j_gene,d_gene,v_gene,len,CDR3aa,CDR3nt
few,TRBJ2-1,-,TRBV5-5,15,CASSTRGGASNEQFF,TGTGCCAGCAGCACCAGAGGGGGGGCCTCGAATGAGCAGTTCTTC
-,TRBJ2-3,-,TRBV2,15,CASSSDVASTDTQYF,TGTGCCAGCAGTTCCGACGTAGCTAGCACAGATACGCAGTATTTT
few,TRBJ2-7,TRBD2,TRBV20-1,15,CSASSLAGHSYEQYF,TGCAGTGCTAGTTCTCTAGCGGGACACTCCTACGAGCAGTACTTC
-,TRBJ1-2,-,TRBV11-2,19,CASSPNNRDTATRGYGYTF,TGTGCCAGCAGCCCCAACAACCGGGACACAGCAACTCGGGGATATGGCTACACCTTC
-,TRBJ1-2,-,TRBV3-1,14,CASSQGGRSNGYTF,TGTGCCAGCAGCCAAGGAGGAAGGTCTAATGGCTACACCTTC
-,TRBJ2-7,TRBD1,TRBV29-1,14,CSVRSYRGRNEQYF,TGCAGCGTACGATCTTACAGGGGGCGGAACGAGCAGTACTTC
-,TRBJ1-1,-,TRBV11-2,15,CASARRGGTNTEAFF,TGTGCCAGCGCTCGGAGGGGGGGCACAAACACTGAAGCTTTCTTT
-,TRBJ1-6,-,TRBV2,15,CASHARAPYNSPLHF,TGTGCCAGCCATGCTAGGGCCCCCTATAATTCACCCCTCCACTTT
few,TRBJ2-2,-,TRBV6-2/TRBV6-3,13,CASSYIRTGELFF,TGTGCCAGCAGTTACATAAGAACCGGGGAGCTGTTTTTT
few,TRBJ1-1,-,TRBV29-1,13,CSVPVTPNTEAFF,TGCAGCGTTCCGGTGACACCGAACACTGAAGCTTTCTTT
many,TRBJ2-3,TRBD2,TRBV7-3,18,CASSRGSSGASSTDTQYF,TGTGCCAGCAGCCGGGGCAGTAGCGGGGCCTCTAGCACAGATACGCAGTATTTT
few,TRBJ1-1,-,TRBV6-2/TRBV6-3,15,CAGRGSNYMNTEAFF,TGTGCCGGGCGGGGTTCTAATTACATGAACACTGAAGCTTTCTTT
few,TRBJ2-1,-,TRBV11-3,12,CASQSSGNEQFF,TGTGCCAGCCAATCCTCGGGTAATGAGCAGTTCTTC
-,TRBJ2-1,TRBD2,TRBV20-1,16,CSARTGTSGRGNEQFF,TGCAGTGCTAGGACCGGGACTAGCGGGAGAGGGAATGAGCAGTTCTTC
few,TRBJ1-2,-,TRBV6-5,13,CASIGAGRGGYTF,TGTGCCAGCATTGGTGCAGGGAGGGGTGGCTACACCTTC
-,TRBJ2-7,TRBD2,TRBV7-2,16,CASSPTSGRAWYEQYF,TGTGCCAGCAGCCCGACTAGCGGGAGGGCGTGGTACGAGCAGTACTTC
few,TRBJ2-7,-,TRBV28,15,CASSLVVGDSYEQYF,TGTGCCAGCAGTTTAGTAGTCGGCGACTCCTACGAGCAGTACTTC
-,TRBJ2-5,-,TRBV4-2,14,CASSQGPNQETQYF,TGTGCCAGCAGCCAAGGACCAAATCAAGAGACCCAGTACTTC
few,TRBJ2-3,-,TRBV21-1,16,CASSKQADLGTDTQYF,TGTGCCAGCAGCAAACAGGCAGACCTTGGGACAGATACGCAGTATTTT
-,TRBJ2-1,-,TRBV4-2,13,CASSYGQYNEQFF,TGTGCCAGCAGCTACGGTCAGTACAATGAGCAGTTCTTC
many,TRBJ1-5,-,TRBV7-9,12,CASSSRGQPQHF,TGTGCCAGCAGCTCACGGGGGCAGCCCCAGCATTTT
few,TRBJ2-1,TRBD2,TRBV7-2,17,CASSSPGSGGSYNEQFF,TGTGCCAGCAGCTCCCCTGGGAGCGGGGGTTCCTACAATGAGCAGTTCTTC
many,TRBJ2-7,TRBD1,TRBV7-6,13,CASSLGTGGEQYF,TGTGCCAGCAGCTTAGGGACAGGGGGCGAGCAGTACTTC
-,TRBJ2-6,-,TRBV29-1,16,CSVEEFGHSGANVLTF,TGCAGCGTTGAAGAGTTCGGGCACTCTGGGGCCAACGTCCTGACTTTC
-,TRBJ2-6,TRBD2,TRBV12-3/TRBV12-4,15,CASRGRGTGANVLTF,TGTGCCAGCAGGGGGCGGGGGACTGGGGCCAACGTCCTGACTTTC
-,TRBJ2-3,TRBD1,TRBV24-1,13,CATLGQATDTQYF,TGTGCCACCCTTGGACAGGCTACAGATACGCAGTATTTT
-,TRBJ2-7,TRBD1,TRBV12-3/TRBV12-4,14,CASSFQGAGYEQYF,TGTGCCAGCAGTTTTCAGGGGGCAGGCTACGAGCAGTACTTC